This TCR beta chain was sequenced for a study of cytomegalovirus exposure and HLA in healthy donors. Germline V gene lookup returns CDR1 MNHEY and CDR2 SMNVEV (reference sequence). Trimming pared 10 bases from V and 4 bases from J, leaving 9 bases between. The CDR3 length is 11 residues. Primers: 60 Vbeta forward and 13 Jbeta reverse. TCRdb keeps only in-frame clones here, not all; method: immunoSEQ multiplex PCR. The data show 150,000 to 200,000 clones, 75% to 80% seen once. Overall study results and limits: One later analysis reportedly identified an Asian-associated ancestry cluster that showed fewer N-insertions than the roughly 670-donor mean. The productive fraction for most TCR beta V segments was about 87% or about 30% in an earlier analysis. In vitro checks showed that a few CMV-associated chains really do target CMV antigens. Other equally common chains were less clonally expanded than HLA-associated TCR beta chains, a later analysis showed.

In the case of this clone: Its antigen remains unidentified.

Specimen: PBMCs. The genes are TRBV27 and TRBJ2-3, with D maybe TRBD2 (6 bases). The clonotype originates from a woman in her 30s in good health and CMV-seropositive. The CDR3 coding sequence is TGTGCCACGTGGGGGGCAGATACGCAGTATTTT. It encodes CATWGADTQYF.